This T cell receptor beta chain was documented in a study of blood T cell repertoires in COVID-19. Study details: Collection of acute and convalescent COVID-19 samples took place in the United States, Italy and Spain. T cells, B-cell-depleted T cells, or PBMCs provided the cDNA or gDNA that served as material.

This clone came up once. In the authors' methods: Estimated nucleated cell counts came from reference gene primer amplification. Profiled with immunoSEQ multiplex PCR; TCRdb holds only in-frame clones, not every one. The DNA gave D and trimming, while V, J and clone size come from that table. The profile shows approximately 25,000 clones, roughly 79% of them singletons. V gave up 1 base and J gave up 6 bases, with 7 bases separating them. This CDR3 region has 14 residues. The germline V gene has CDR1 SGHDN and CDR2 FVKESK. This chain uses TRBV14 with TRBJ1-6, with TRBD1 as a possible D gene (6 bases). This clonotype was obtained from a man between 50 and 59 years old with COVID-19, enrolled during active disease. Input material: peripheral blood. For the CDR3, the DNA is TGTGCCAGCAGCCAAGGGACAGTTAATTCACCCCTCCACTTT. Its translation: CASSQGTVNSPLHF.